This is a list of T cell receptor beta chains from one sample in a study of blood T cell repertoires in COVID-19. Method: immunoSEQ multiplex PCR; TCRdb's copy keeps in-frame clones and lacks some. This table has tens of thousands of clones, less than 95% appearing once. The sample was peripheral blood. The origin of the receptors is a human donor in a cohort sampled during active COVID-19. The CDR3 runs from the conserved cysteine through the conserved F or W. Fields, in order: D gene, CDR3 length, V gene, clone size, J gene, CDR3 protein, CDR3 DNA. A D gene is named only where the DNA matches it firmly. Expanded clones get a size class; other rows say once, few or many, or leave the size out.

D gene: -
CDR3 length: 13
V gene: TRBV24-1
clone size: -
J gene: TRBJ2-3
CDR3 protein: CATSVVSVDTQYF
CDR3 DNA: TGTGCCACCAGTGTTGTTAGCGTAGATACGCAGTATTTT

D gene: -
CDR3 length: 15
V gene: TRBV30
clone size: -
J gene: TRBJ2-1
CDR3 protein: CAWRRGKGAQVEQFF
CDR3 DNA: TGTGCCTGGCGACGCGGGAAGGGGGCGCAGGTGGAGCAGTTCTTC

D gene: TRBD1
CDR3 length: 15
V gene: TRBV6-5
clone size: -
J gene: TRBJ1-2
CDR3 protein: CASSYRQGPVYGYTF
CDR3 DNA: TGTGCCAGCAGTTATCGACAGGGGCCCGTCTATGGCTACACCTTC

D gene: -
CDR3 length: 15
V gene: TRBV9
clone size: -
J gene: TRBJ1-4
CDR3 protein: CASSVASRANEKLFF
CDR3 DNA: TGTGCCAGCAGCGTAGCTAGTCGGGCTAATGAAAAACTGTTTTTT

D gene: -
CDR3 length: 16
V gene: TRBV28
clone size: -
J gene: TRBJ1-5
CDR3 protein: CASSPGSRGSNQPQHF
CDR3 DNA: TGTGCCAGCAGTCCGGGCTCCCGGGGGAGCAATCAGCCCCAGCATTTT

D gene: -
CDR3 length: 16
V gene: TRBV5-5
clone size: -
J gene: TRBJ2-7
CDR3 protein: CASSLKMESFSYEQYF
CDR3 DNA: TGTGCCAGCAGCTTGAAGATGGAGTCCTTCTCCTACGAGCAGTACTTC

D gene: -
CDR3 length: 11
V gene: TRBV5-1
clone size: once
J gene: TRBJ2-1
CDR3 protein: CASSTGDEQFF
CDR3 DNA: TGCGCCAGCAGCACGGGGGATGAGCAGTTCTTC

D gene: -
CDR3 length: 16
V gene: TRBV5-1
clone size: -
J gene: TRBJ2-1
CDR3 protein: CASSLRPRQVHNEQFF
CDR3 DNA: TGCGCCAGCAGCTTGAGACCGAGACAGGTCCACAATGAGCAGTTCTTC

D gene: TRBD2
CDR3 length: 12
V gene: TRBV28
clone size: -
J gene: TRBJ2-1
CDR3 protein: CASGELAFEQFF
CDR3 DNA: TGTGCCAGCGGAGAACTAGCGTTTGAGCAGTTCTTC

D gene: -
CDR3 length: 14
V gene: TRBV7-9
clone size: -
J gene: TRBJ1-6
CDR3 protein: CASSPRQTNSPLHF
CDR3 DNA: TGTGCCAGCAGCCCCCGACAGACTAATTCACCCCTCCACTTT

D gene: TRBD1
CDR3 length: 15
V gene: TRBV15
clone size: -
J gene: TRBJ1-1
CDR3 protein: CATSGETGRGTEAFF
CDR3 DNA: TGTGCCACCAGCGGAGAGACAGGGCGGGGCACTGAAGCTTTCTTT

D gene: -
CDR3 length: 15
V gene: TRBV3-1/TRBV3-2
clone size: -
J gene: TRBJ2-1
CDR3 protein: CASSQVAGRYNEQFF
CDR3 DNA: TGTGCCAGCAGCCAAGTGGCAGGGCGTTACAATGAGCAGTTCTTC

D gene: -
CDR3 length: 14
V gene: TRBV9
clone size: -
J gene: TRBJ2-7
CDR3 protein: CASSVQGQSYEQYF
CDR3 DNA: TGTGCCAGCAGCGTGCAAGGACAGTCCTACGAGCAGTACTTC

D gene: TRBD2
CDR3 length: 16
V gene: TRBV15
clone size: -
J gene: TRBJ2-1
CDR3 protein: CATSRDRTSGRFEQFF
CDR3 DNA: TGTGCCACCAGCAGAGATAGAACTAGCGGGCGATTTGAGCAGTTCTTC

D gene: -
CDR3 length: 15
V gene: TRBV6-2/TRBV6-3
clone size: -
J gene: TRBJ1-2
CDR3 protein: CASSYYREANYGYTF
CDR3 DNA: TGTGCCAGCAGTTACTATCGGGAAGCTAACTATGGCTACACCTTC

D gene: -
CDR3 length: 14
V gene: TRBV2
clone size: -
J gene: TRBJ2-1
CDR3 protein: CASSAGGALNEQFF
CDR3 DNA: TGTGCCAGCAGTGCAGGCGGGGCCCTCAATGAGCAGTTCTTC